This T cell receptor beta chain emerged from a study of blood T cell repertoires in COVID-19. Study-level information: Samples of COVID-19 (acute and convalescent) were obtained from the United States, Italy and Spain. PBMCs, B-cell-depleted T cells, or T cells were the source of the cDNA or gDNA that made up the material.

The germline CDR1 and CDR2 sequences are LGHDT and YNNKEL (reference sequence). The CDR3 is made up of 15 amino acids. V dropped 6 bases and J dropped 5; count of bases not matched to a gene: 5. Authors' processing steps: Counts of nucleated cells, estimated from reference gene primer amplification, were obtained. Method: immunoSEQ multiplex PCR; TCRdb's copy keeps in-frame clones and lacks some. V and J calls and clone size follow that table, whereas D and trimming were derived from the DNA. The table records 35,000 to 45,000 clones, approximately 91% of them present only once. This clonotype originated in a human donor in a cohort sampled during active COVID-19. The sample comprised peripheral blood. This chain connects TRBV3-1 (or the pseudogene TRBV3-2) to TRBJ2-1, with 12 bases identical to TRBD2. CDR3 DNA sequence: TGTGCCAGCAGACTACTAGCGGGGGGCAACAATGAGCAGTTCTTC. It translates to CASRLLAGGNNEQFF.